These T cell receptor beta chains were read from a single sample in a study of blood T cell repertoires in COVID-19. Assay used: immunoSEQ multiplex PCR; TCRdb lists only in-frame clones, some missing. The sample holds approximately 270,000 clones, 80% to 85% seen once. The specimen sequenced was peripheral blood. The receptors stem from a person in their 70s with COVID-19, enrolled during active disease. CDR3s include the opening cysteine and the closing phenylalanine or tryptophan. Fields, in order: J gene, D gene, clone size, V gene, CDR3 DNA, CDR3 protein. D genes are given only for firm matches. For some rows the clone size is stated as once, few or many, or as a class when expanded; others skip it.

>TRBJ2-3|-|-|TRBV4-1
TGCGCCAGCAGCGCGGAGGGGGGGAAAAGCACAGATACGCAGTATTTT
CASSAEGGKSTDTQYF
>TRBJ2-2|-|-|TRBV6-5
TGTGCCAGCAGTTACTTGGCAGCCGGGGAGCTGTCTTTT
CASSYLAAGELSF
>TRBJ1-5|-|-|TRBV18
TGTGCCAGCTCACCACGCGACCAGGGAAGCAATCAGCCCCAGCATTTT
CASSPRDQGSNQPQHF
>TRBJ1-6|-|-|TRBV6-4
TGTGCCAGCAGTGACTCGAATGGGAGAATGAATTCACCCCTCCACTTT
CASSDSNGRMNSPLHF
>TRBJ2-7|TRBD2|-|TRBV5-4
TGTGCCAGCAGCTGGGGGGGTAAGAGCGGGCGAGCCTACGAGCAGTACTTC
CASSWGGKSGRAYEQYF
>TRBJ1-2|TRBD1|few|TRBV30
TGTGCCTGGTTTCCGGGACAGGGGGCCTATGGCTACACCTTC
CAWFPGQGAYGYTF
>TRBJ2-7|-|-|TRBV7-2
TGTGCCAGCAGCACCCAGGCCGCTACGCTCGGGGAAGCCTACGAGCAGTACTTC
CASSTQAATLGEAYEQYF
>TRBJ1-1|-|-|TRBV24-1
TGTGCCACCAGTGACCCGGGGGACTCTGAAGCTTTCTTT
CATSDPGDSEAFF
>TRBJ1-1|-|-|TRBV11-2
TGTGCCAGCAGCTTAACTGAGAGAATGAACACTGAAGCTTTCTTT
CASSLTERMNTEAFF
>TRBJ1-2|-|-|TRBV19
TGTGCCAGTAGTATTTCAGGAAACTATGGCTACACCTTC
CASSISGNYGYTF
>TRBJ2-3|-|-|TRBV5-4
TGTGCCAGCACCCCCCAAGGGGCGATGGCAGATACGCAGTATTTT
CASTPQGAMADTQYF
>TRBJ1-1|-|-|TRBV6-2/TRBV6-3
TGTGCCAGCAGTGGGACTGCGAACACTGAAGCTTTCTTT
CASSGTANTEAFF
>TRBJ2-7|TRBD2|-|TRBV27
TGTGCCAGCAGCCTACTTAGCGGGGCCTCCTACGAGCAGTACTTC
CASSLLSGASYEQYF
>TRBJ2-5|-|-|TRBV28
TGTGCCAGCTGCGGCCCCCGCTCCCAAGAGACCCAGTACTTC
CASCGPRSQETQYF
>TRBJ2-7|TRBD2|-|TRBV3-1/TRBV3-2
TGTGCCAGCAGCCAAGGGCTAGCGGGTGGCTCCTACGAGCAGTACTTC
CASSQGLAGGSYEQYF
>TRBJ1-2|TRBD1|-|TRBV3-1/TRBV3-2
TGTGCCAGCAGCCCAGGGGGCGTAGATGGCTACACCTTC
CASSPGGVDGYTF
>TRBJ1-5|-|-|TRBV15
TGTGCCACCAGCAGAGATGTGGGGGCTTATCAGCCCCAGCATTTT
CATSRDVGAYQPQHF
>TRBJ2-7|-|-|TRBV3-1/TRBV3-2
TGTGCCAGCAGCCCAGGGATCGAGCAGTACTTC
CASSPGIEQYF
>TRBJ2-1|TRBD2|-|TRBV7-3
TGTGCCAGCAGCCAAAGCGGGAGGGGCCACAATGAGCAGTTCTTC
CASSQSGRGHNEQFF
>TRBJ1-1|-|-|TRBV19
TGTGCCAGTAGTATAGGTCAGGGTTTCGCTGAAGCTTTCTTT
CASSIGQGFAEAFF
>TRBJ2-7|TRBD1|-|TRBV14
TGTGCCAGCAGCCTTACCGGGACAGGGGCCTACGAGCAGTACTTC
CASSLTGTGAYEQYF
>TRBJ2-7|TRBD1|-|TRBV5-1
TGCGCCAGCAGCCATGGGACAGGATACGAGCAGTACTTC
CASSHGTGYEQYF
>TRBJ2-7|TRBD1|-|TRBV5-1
TGCGCCAGCAGCCTACGGACAGGGAAAGTCGAGCAGTACTTC
CASSLRTGKVEQYF
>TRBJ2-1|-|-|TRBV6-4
TGTGCCAGCAGTGAAGCGGCTTACAATGAGCAGTTCTTC
CASSEAAYNEQFF
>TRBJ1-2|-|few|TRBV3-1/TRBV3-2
TGTGCCAGCAGCCAGGCACTGGGCAGCAACTATGGCTACACCTTC
CASSQALGSNYGYTF
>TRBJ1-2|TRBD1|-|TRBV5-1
TGCGCCAGCAGCGAGACAGGGGTCGGGGGAGGCTACACCTTC
CASSETGVGGGYTF
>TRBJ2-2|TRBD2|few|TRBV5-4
TGTGCCAGCAGCTTGGACTTCGGGGGGACCGGGGAGCTGTTTTTT
CASSLDFGGTGELFF
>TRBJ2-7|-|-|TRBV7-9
TGTGCCAGCAGCTTAGGCACAGGGACCTACGAGCAGTACTTC
CASSLGTGTYEQYF
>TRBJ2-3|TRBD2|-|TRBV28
TGTGCCAGCAGCACTAGCGGGGCGACTAGCACAGATACGCAGTATTTT
CASSTSGATSTDTQYF
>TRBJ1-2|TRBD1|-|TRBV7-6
TGTGCCAGCAGCTTAAAAGGGACAGCAAGCCCCTATGGCTACACCTTC
CASSLKGTASPYGYTF
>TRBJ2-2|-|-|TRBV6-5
TGTGCCAGCAGATTATTCAGGGTCGCCGGGGAGCTGTTTTTT
CASRLFRVAGELFF
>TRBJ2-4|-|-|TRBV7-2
TGTGCCAGCACCCTCGACAGGAATGTAGCCAAAAACATTCAGTACTTC
CASTLDRNVAKNIQYF
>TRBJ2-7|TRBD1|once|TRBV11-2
TGTGCCAGCAGCTTCCGGTCGACAGGGGGCGAGCAGTACTTC
CASSFRSTGGEQYF
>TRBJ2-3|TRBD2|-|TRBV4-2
TGTGCCAGCAGCATAGCGGGAGTCACAGATACGCAGTATTTT
CASSIAGVTDTQYF
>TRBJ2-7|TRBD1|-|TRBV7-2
TGTGCCAGCAGCTTAGGGTGGGGACAGGGATGGGACGAGCAGTACTTC
CASSLGWGQGWDEQYF
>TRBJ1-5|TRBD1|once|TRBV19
TGTGCCAGTACCCCTTCTTGGGACAGGGGGAACAGCAATCAGCCCCAGCATTTT
CASTPSWDRGNSNQPQHF
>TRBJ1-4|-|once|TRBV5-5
TGTGCCAGCAGCTTTCAGGGAGGCGATGAAAAACTGTTTTTT
CASSFQGGDEKLFF
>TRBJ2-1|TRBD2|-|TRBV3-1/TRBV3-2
TGTGCCAGCAGCCAGGCCCCTACTAGCGCCGAGCAGTTCTTC
CASSQAPTSAEQFF
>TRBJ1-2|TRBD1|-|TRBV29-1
TGCAGCGCCGACAGGGGTAACTATGGCTACACCTTC
CSADRGNYGYTF
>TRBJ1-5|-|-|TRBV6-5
TGTGCCAGCAGTTACTCGATTTGGGCCAATCAGCCCCAGCATTTT
CASSYSIWANQPQHF
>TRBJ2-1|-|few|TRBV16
TGTGCCAGCAGCCAATTTTCTAGCGTCAGCAATGAGCAGTTCTTC
CASSQFSSVSNEQFF
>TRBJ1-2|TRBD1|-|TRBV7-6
TGTGCCAGCAGCCCCGGGACAGCGGATCGCTATGGCTACACCTTC
CASSPGTADRYGYTF
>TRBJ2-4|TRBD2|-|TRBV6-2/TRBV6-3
TGTGCCAGCAGTTACAGGGTAATGGGACTAGGTGATCGTGCGGCCAAAAACATTCAGTACTTC
CASSYRVMGLGDRAAKNIQYF
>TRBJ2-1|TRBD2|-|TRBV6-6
TGTGCCAGCAGGACTAGCTCTAACTACAATGAGCAGTTCTTC
CASRTSSNYNEQFF
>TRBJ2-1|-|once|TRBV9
TGTGCCAGCAGCGTAGGGAGGGACAGCTACAATGAGCAGTTCTTC
CASSVGRDSYNEQFF
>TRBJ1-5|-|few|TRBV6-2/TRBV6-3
TGTGCCAGCAGATACGGGGGGACCAATCAGCCCCAGCATTTT
CASRYGGTNQPQHF
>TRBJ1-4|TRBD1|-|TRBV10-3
TGTGCCATCAGCCTGACAGGGGGGGGACAAGGTGGAGACGAAAAACTGTTTTTT
CAISLTGGGQGGDEKLFF
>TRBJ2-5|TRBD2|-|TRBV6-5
TGTGCCAGCAGCCCCTCGGGACTAGCGGGGCAGACCCAGTACTTC
CASSPSGLAGQTQYF
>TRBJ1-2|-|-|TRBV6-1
TGTGCCAGCAGTGAAGCCTACAACTATGGCTACACCTTC
CASSEAYNYGYTF
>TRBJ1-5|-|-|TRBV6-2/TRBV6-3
TGTGCCAGCAGCTCCCCCAAGGGGAGCAATCAGCCCCAGCATTTT
CASSSPKGSNQPQHF
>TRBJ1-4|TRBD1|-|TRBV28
TGTGCCAGCAGCAAGACAGGGTGGGCTGAAAAACTGTTTTTT
CASSKTGWAEKLFF
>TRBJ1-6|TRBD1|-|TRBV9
TGTGCCAGCAGCAGTGGGACAGGGACCCTTTCACCCCTCCACTTT
CASSSGTGTLSPLHF
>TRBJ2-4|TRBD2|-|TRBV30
TGTGCCTGGAGCCGGTTAAAAAATAGCGGGAGTACGAACATTCAGTACTTC
CAWSRLKNSGSTNIQYF